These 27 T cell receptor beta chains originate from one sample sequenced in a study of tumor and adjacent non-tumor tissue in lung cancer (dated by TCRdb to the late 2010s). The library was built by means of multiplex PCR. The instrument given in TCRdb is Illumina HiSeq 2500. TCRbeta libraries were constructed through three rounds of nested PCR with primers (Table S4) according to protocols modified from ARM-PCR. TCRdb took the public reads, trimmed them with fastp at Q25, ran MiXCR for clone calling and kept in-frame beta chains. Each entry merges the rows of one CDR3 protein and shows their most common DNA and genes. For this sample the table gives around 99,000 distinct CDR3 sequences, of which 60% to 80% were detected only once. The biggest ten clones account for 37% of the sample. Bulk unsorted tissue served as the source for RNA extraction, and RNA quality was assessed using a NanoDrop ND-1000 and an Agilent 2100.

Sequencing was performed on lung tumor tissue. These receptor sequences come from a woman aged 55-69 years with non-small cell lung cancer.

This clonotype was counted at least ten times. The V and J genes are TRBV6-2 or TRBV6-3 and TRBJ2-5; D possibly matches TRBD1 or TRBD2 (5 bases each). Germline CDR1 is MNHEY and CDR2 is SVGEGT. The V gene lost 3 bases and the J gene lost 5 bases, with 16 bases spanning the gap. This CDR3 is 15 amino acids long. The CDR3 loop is CASSYPGTRRETQYF. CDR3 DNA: TGTGCCAGCAGTTATCCTGGGACCCGACGGGAGACCCAGTACTTC.

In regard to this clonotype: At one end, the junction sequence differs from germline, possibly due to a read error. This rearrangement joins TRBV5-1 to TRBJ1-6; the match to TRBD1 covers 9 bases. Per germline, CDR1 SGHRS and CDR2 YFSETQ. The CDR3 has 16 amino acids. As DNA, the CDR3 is TGCGCCAGCAACTTGGAACTAGGGACAGGGAATTTACCCCTCCACTTT. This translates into CASNLELGTGNLPLHF.

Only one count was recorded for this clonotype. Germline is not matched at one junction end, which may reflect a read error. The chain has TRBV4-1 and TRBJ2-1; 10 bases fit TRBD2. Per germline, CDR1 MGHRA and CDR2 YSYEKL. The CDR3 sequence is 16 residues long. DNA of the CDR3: TGCGCCAGCAGCCAAGATCCAAGCGGGGGGGCCGAGGAGCACTTTTTC. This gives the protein CASSQDPSGGAEEHFF.

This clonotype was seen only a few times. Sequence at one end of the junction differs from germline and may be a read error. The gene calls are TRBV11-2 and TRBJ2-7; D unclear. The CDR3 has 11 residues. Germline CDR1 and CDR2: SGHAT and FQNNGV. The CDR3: CANSLASEQYF. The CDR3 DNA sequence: TGTGCCAACAGCTTAGCCTCCGAGCAGTATTTC. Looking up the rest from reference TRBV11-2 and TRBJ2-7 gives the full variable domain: EAGVAQSPRYKIIEKRQSVAFWCNPISGHATLYWYQQILGQGPKLLIQFQNNGVVDDSQLPKDRFSAERLKGVDSTLKIQPAKLEDSAVYLCANSLASEQYFGPGTRLTVT.

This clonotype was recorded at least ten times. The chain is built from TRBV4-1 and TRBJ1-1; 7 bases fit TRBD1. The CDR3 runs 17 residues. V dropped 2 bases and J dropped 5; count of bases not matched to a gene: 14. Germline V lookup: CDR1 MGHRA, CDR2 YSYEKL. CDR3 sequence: CASSQPGQPFSRTEAFF. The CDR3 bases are TGCGCCAGCAGCCAACCGGGACAGCCTTTTTCGAGGACTGAAGCTTTCTTT.

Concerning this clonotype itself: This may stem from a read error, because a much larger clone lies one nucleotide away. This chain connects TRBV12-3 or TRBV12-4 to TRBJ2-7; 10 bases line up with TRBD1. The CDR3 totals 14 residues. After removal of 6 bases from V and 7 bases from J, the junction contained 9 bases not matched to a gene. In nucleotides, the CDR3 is TGTGCCAGCAGATTCGGGACAGGGGTTCATGAGCAGTACTTC. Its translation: CASRFGTGVHEQYF.

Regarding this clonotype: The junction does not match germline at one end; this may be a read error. The CDR3 coding sequence is TGTGCCTGCAGCGTGGACATGGGCTACTATGGATACACCTTC. Protein: CACSVDMGYYGYTF. This rearrangement joins TRBV11-2 to TRBJ1-2; TRBD1 might be the D (5 bases). Germline CDR1 and CDR2: SGHAT and FQNNGV. This CDR3 is 14 amino acids long.

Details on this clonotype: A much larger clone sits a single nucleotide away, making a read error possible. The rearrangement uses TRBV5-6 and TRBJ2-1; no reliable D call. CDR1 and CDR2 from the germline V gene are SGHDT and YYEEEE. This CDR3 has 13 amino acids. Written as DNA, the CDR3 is TGTGCCATCAGCTTGTGGACGTACAATGAGCAGTTCTTC. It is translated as CAISLWTYNEQFF.

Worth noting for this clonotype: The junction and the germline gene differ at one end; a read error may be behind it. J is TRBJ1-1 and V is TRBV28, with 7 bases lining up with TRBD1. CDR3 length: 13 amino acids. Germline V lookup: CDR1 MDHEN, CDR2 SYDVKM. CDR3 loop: CVSSPFVRGPAFF. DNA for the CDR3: TGTGTCAGCAGCCCCTTCGTTAGGGGGCCGGCTTTCTTT.

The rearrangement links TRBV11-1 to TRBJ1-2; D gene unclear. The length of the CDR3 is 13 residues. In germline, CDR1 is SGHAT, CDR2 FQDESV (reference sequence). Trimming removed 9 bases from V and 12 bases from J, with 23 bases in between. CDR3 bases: TGTGCCAGTAGCGAATGCGGGTCTATGGGTAACACCTTC. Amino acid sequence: CASSECGSMGNTF.

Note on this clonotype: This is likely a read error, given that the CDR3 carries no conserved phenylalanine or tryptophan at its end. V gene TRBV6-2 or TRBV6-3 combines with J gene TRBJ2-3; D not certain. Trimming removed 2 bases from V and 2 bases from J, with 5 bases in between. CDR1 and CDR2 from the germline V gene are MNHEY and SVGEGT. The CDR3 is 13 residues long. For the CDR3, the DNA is TGTGCCAGCAGTTACACTACCACAGATACGCAGTATCTT. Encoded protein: CASSYTTTDTQYL.

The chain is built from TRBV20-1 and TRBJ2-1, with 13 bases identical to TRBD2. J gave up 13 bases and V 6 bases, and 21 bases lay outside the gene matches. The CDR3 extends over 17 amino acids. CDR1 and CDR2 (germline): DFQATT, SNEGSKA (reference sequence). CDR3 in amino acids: CSAPDGARTSGRAEQFF. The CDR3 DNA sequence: TGCAGTGCCCCTGATGGCGCGAGGACTAGCGGGAGAGCCGAACAGTTCTTC.

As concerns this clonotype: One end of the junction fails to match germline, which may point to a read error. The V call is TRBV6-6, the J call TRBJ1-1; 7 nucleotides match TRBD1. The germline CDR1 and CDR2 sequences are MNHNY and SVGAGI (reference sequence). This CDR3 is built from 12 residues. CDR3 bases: TGTGCCAGCTCCAGGGGGAACGCTGAAACTTTCTTT. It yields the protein CASSRGNAETFF.

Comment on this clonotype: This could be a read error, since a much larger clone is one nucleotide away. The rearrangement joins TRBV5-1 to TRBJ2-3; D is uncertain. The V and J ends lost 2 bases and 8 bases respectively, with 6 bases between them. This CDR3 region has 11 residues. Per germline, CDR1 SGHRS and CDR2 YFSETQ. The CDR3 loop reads CASSFEATQYF. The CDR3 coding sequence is TGCGCCAGCAGCTTCGAGGCTACGCAGTATTTT.

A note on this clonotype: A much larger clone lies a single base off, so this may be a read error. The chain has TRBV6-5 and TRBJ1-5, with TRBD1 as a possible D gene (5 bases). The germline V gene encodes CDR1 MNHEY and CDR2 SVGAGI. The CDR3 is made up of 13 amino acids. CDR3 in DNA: TGTACCAGCCGTAGGGGACCAAATCAGCCCCAGCATTTT. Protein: CTSRRGPNQPQHF.

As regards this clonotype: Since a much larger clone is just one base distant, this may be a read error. For the CDR3, the DNA is TGTGCCAGCCAGACTAGCGGGGGGGTCTCGGAGACCAAGTACTTC. Protein product: CASQTSGGVSETKYF. The gene calls are TRBV6-1 and TRBJ2-5, with 14 bases identical to TRBD2. This CDR3 has 15 amino acids. CDR1 is MNHNS and CDR2 is SASEGT in the germline V gene.

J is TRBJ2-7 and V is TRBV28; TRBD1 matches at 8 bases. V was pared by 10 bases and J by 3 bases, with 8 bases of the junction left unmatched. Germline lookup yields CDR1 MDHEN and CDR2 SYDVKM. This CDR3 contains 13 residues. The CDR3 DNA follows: TGTGCCAACAGGGCAGGGGGCCTCTACGAGCAGTACTTC. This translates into CANRAGGLYEQYF. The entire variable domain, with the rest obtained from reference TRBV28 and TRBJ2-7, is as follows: DVKVTQSSRYLVKRTGEKVFLECVQDMDHENMFWYRQDPGLGLRLIYFSYDVKMKEKGDIPEGYSVSREKKERFSLILESASTNQTSMYLCANRAGGLYEQYFGPGTRLTVT.

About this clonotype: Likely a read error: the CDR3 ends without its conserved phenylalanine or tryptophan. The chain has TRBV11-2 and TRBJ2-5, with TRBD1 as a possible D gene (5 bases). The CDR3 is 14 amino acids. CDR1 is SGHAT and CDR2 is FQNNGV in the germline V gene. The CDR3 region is CASSPQGGQETQYV. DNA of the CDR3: TGTGCCAGCAGTCCGCAGGGCGGTCAAGAGACTCAGTACGTC.

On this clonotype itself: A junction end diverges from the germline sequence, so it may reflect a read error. CDR3 amino acids: CTSSLLDGSYEQYF. The CDR3, as DNA: TGTACCAGCAGCTTGTTAGACGGCTCCTACGAGCAGTACTTC. This chain joins TRBV5-6 and TRBJ2-7; D not certain. CDR1 is SGHDT, CDR2 YYEEEE, per germline. The CDR3 consists of 14 residues.

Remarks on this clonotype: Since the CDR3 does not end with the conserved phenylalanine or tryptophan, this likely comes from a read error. The CDR3 here is CAISSELTSGSHNEQFL. The DNA for the CDR3 is TGTGCTATCAGCTCAGAGTTGACTAGCGGGAGCCACAATGAGCAGTTCTTA. The chain combines TRBV11-3 with TRBJ2-1, with 12 bases identical to TRBD2. Per the germline V gene, CDR1 is SGHNT and CDR2 is YENEEA. This CDR3 comprises 17 residues.

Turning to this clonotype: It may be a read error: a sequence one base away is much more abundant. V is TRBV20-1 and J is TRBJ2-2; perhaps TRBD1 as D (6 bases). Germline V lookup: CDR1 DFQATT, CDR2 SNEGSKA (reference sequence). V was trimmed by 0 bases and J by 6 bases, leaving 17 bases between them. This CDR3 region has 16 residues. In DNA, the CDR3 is TGCAGTGCTAGAGATCAGGGGACATGTCAGGCCGGGGAGCTGTTTTTT. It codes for CSARDQGTCQAGELFF.

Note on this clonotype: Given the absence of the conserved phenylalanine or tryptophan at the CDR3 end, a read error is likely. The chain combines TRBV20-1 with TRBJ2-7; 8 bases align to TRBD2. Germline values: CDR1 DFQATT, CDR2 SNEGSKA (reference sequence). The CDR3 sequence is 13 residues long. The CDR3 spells CGGLSGGLGEQYC. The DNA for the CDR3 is TGCGGCGGTTTGTCGGGAGGGTTGGGCGAGCAGTACTGC.

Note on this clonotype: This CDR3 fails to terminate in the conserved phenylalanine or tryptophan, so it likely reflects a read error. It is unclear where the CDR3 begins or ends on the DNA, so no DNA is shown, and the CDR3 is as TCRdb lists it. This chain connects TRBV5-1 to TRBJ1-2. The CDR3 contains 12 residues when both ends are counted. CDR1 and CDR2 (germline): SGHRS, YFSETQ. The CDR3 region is CASSLNGYGYTI.

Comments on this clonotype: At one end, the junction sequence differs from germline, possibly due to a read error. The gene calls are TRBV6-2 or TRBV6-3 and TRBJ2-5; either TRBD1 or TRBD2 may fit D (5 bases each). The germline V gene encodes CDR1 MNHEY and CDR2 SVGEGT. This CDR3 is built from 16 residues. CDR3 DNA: TGTGCCAGCGGTTACGGCGTCGGAGGACGGGGACAGACCCAGTACTTC. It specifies CASGYGVGGRGQTQYF.

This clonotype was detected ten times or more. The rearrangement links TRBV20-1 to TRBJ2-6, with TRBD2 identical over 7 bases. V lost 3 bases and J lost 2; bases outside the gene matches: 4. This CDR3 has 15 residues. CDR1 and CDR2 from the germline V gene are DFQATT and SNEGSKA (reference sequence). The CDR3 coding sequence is TGCAGTGCTAGTCCGGCGGGAGCTGGGGCCAACGTCCTGACTTTC. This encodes CSASPAGAGANVLTF.

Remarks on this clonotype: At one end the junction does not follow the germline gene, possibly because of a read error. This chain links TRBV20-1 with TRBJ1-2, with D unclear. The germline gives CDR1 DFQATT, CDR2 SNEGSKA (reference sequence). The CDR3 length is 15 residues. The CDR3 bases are TGCAGTGCTGGAGATCAGGAAGCGATGAACTATGGCTACACCTTC. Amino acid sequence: CSAGDQEAMNYGYTF.

The CDR3 spells CAIIAQGPISGANVLTF. DNA of the CDR3: TGTGCCATCATTGCACAGGGCCCGATCTCTGGGGCCAACGTCCTGACTTTC. The chain employs TRBV10-3 and TRBJ2-6, with D tentatively TRBD1 (6 bases). Per the germline V gene, CDR1 is ENHRY and CDR2 is SYGVKD. Deletions cut 7 bases from V and 0 bases from J, with 16 bases between. The CDR3 has 17 residues.